The clone carrying this T cell receptor beta chain was seen only once. TCRdb's copy holds only in-frame clones and misses some; the assay was immunoSEQ multiplex PCR. The table has around 69,000 clones, more than 80% seen once. The sample belongs to a study of blood T cell repertoires in COVID-19. About the study: Sites in the United States, Italy and Spain provided acute and convalescent COVID-19 samples. From T cells, B-cell-depleted T cells, or PBMCs came the material, which was cDNA or gDNA.

Material for sequencing was peripheral blood. The TCR comes from a woman in her sixties or seventies with acute or convalescent COVID-19.

The CDR3 nucleotides read TGTGCCAGCAGCTTAACCGGGACAGGGGTATACTTC. This translates into CASSLTGTGVYF. The chain uses TRBV3-1 (or the pseudogene TRBV3-2) and TRBJ2-5, with 10 bases fitting TRBD1. The CDR3 contains 12 residues. Germline CDR1 is LGHDT and CDR2 is YNNKEL (reference sequence). The V segment lost 5 bases and the J segment 14 bases; nucleotides outside the gene matches: 8.